The 32 T cell receptor beta chains given below trace back to one sample, sequenced in a study of TIL therapy for anti-PD-1-resistant metastatic lung cancer. This sample's time point: pre-treatment sample, taken before nivolumab and TIL therapy. Pleural nodules or supraclavicular lymph nodes made up most of the excised metastases sampled. Sequencing used immunoSEQ v3. Some clones are missing from TCRdb's copy, which holds only in-frame ones; the method was immunoSEQ multiplex PCR. This table has thousands of clones, about 61% appearing once. This sample comprised tumor tissue, obtained at baseline. All receptors come from a person aged 25 to 85 with non-small cell lung cancer.

The chain links TRBV12-5 to TRBJ2-5; D might be TRBD1 (6 bases). Germline V gene lookup returns CDR1 LGHNT and CDR2 FRNRAP. Trimming took off 5 bases at V and 3 bases at J, with 16 bases between the two ends. The CDR3 has 15 amino acids. CDR3 protein: CASGSGTPGKETQYF. In nucleotides, the CDR3 is TGTGCTAGTGGTAGTGGGACACCCGGCAAAGAGACCCAGTACTTC.

This rearrangement joins TRBV11-3 to TRBJ2-3, with D possibly being TRBD1 or TRBD2 (5 bases each). CDR3 length: 15 residues. The germline V and J ends were trimmed by 3 bases and 1 base, with 11 bases remaining between them. Per germline, CDR1 SGHNT and CDR2 YENEEA. This CDR3 is CASSFEGSGTDTQYF. DNA of the CDR3: TGTGCCAGCAGCTTTGAGGGGTCGGGCACAGATACGCAGTATTTT.

This clone was detected only once. This sequence joins TRBV5-1 and TRBJ2-1; possibly TRBD1 for D (7 bases). The CDR3 totals 17 residues. The V gene's germline CDR1 is SGHRS and CDR2 YFSETQ. Trimming cost V 2 bases and J 5 bases, with 20 bases left between them. CDR3 DNA sequence: TGCGCCAGCAGCTTCAACCTACAGGGGAGGCCCCACAATGAGCAGTTCTTC. Its protein is CASSFNLQGRPHNEQFF.

By sample share, this clone is medium-sized (0.01 to 0.1%). The chain links TRBV5-1 to TRBJ2-3; D possibly matches TRBD1 or TRBD2 (5 bases each). The germline V gene has CDR1 SGHRS and CDR2 YFSETQ. The CDR3 consists of 15 residues. Trimming left V 2 bases short and J 5 bases short, with 15 bases between. The CDR3 sequence: CASSLEGFRVDTQYF. CDR3 nucleotide sequence: TGCGCCAGCAGCTTAGAGGGGTTCAGGGTAGATACGCAGTATTTT. The entire variable domain, with the rest obtained from reference TRBV5-1 and TRBJ2-3, is as follows: KAGVTQTPRYLIKTRGQQVTLSCSPISGHRSVSWYQQTPGQGLQFLFEYFSETQRNKGNFPGRFSGRQFSNSRSEMNVSTLELGDSALYLCASSLEGFRVDTQYFGPGTRLTVL.

The rearrangement uses TRBV11-3 and TRBJ2-2, with TRBD2 identical over 11 bases. Germline-derived CDR1 and CDR2 are SGHNT and YENEEA. The CDR3 totals 15 residues. The J segment lost 1 base and the V segment lost 5 bases, leaving 0 bases of the junction unmatched. The DNA of the CDR3 is TGTGCCAGCAGCCTAGCGGGAGGGAACACCGGGGAGCTGTTTTTT. Translating gives CASSLAGGNTGELFF.

The chain has TRBV19 and TRBJ1-5, with unresolved D. This CDR3 is built from 14 residues. V lost 3 bases and J 5 bases, leaving 11 bases between the germline ends. Germline CDR1 reads LNHDA; CDR2 reads SQIVND (reference sequence). CDR3 residues: CASSIGLGHQPQHF. The CDR3 bases are TGTGCCAGTAGTATCGGATTAGGGCATCAGCCCCAGCATTTT.

On this clone itself: The sample has other DNA sequences that encode this CDR3 too. The chain uses TRBV2 and TRBJ1-5; D gene uncertain. With 6 bases removed from V and 9 bases from J, the gap between germline ends came to 15 bases. Germline assignment: CDR1 SNHLY and CDR2 FYNNEI. The CDR3 extends over 13 amino acids. The chain's CDR3 is CASRAGLEVPQHF. The DNA for the CDR3 is TGTGCCAGCAGGGCTGGTCTAGAAGTGCCCCAGCATTTT. The variable domain in full, completed from reference TRBV2 and TRBJ1-5, reads EPEVTQTPSHQVTQMGQEVILRCVPISNHLYFYWYRQILGQKVEFLVSFYNNEISEKSEIFDDQFSVERPDGSNFTLKIRSTKLEDSAMYFCASRAGLEVPQHFGDGTRLSIL.

This clone has a handful of counts. This chain uses TRBV27 with TRBJ1-1; the D gene is possibly TRBD1 (5 bases). CDR1 and CDR2 from the germline V gene are MNHEY and SMNVEV (reference sequence). There are 16 residues in the CDR3. With 1 base removed from V and 5 bases from J, the gap between germline ends came to 17 bases. The CDR3, as DNA: TGTGCCAGCAGTTTATGGGGACGGGGCCTAGGGACTGAAGCTTTCTTT. It encodes CASSLWGRGLGTEAFF.

The V and J genes are TRBV5-4 and TRBJ2-7; D is possibly TRBD2 (5 bases). Germline CDR1 reads SGHNT; CDR2 reads YYREEE (reference sequence). CDR3 size: 16 residues. V gave up 0 bases and J gave up 1 base, with 14 bases separating them. In DNA form, the CDR3 reads TGTGCCAGCAGCTTGGGTCGACGGACGGGGTCCTACGAGCAGTACTTC. Translated, it gives CASSLGRRTGSYEQYF. The full variable domain, rest sourced from reference TRBV5-4 and TRBJ2-7, is ETGVTQSPTHLIKTRGQQVTLRCSSQSGHNTVSWYQQALGQGPQFIFQYYREEENGRGNFPPRFSGLQFPNYSSELNVNALELDDSALYLCASSLGRRTGSYEQYFGPGTRLTVT.

A single count supports this clone. V usage is TRBV13 and J usage is TRBJ2-3; D not certain. CDR1 is PRHDT, CDR2 FYEKMQ, per germline (reference sequence). The germline V and J ends were trimmed by 3 bases and 2 bases, with 12 bases remaining between them. This CDR3 has 15 residues. Here the CDR3 reads CASSFSGPSTDTQYF. The CDR3, as DNA: TGTGCCAGCAGCTTCTCCGGGCCGTCCACAGATACGCAGTATTTT.

In this sample, this clone turned up a few times. The chain links TRBV28 to TRBJ2-1, with 10 positions matching TRBD2. This CDR3 contains 17 residues. Unmatched junction bases numbered 12, after V lost 5 bases and J lost 5 bases. The germline V gene has CDR1 MDHEN and CDR2 SYDVKM. The CDR3 reads CASSLQSRSGRDNEQFF. Here the CDR3 DNA reads TGTGCCAGCAGTCTTCAGTCGAGAAGCGGGAGGGACAATGAGCAGTTCTTC. Together with reference TRBV28 and TRBJ2-1, the CDR3 gives the full variable domain: DVKVTQSSRYLVKRTGEKVFLECVQDMDHENMFWYRQDPGLGLRLIYFSYDVKMKEKGDIPEGYSVSREKKERFSLILESASTNQTSMYLCASSLQSRSGRDNEQFFGPGTRLTVL.

V gene TRBV4-3 combines with J gene TRBJ2-2; D gene ambiguous. V gave up 1 base and J gave up 7 bases, with 4 bases separating them. CDR1 is LGHNA, CDR2 YSLEER, per germline. The CDR3 is 12 residues long. The CDR3 reads CASSQADGELFF. In DNA form, the CDR3 reads TGCGCCAGCAGCCAAGCGGACGGGGAGCTGTTTTTT.

This clone has more than one count but fewer than ten. CDR3 in amino acids: CASSRLPGVRETQYF. CDR3 nucleotide sequence: TGTGCCAGCAGTCGACTCCCAGGCGTCAGGGAGACCCAGTACTTC. This chain joins TRBV9 and TRBJ2-5, with unresolved D. Per germline, CDR1 SGDLS and CDR2 YYNGEE. The V gene lost 5 bases and the J gene lost 5 bases, with 19 bases spanning the gap. The CDR3 is made up of 15 amino acids. The whole variable domain, filled in from reference TRBV9 and TRBJ2-5, reads DSGVTQTPKHLITATGQRVTLRCSPRSGDLSVYWYQQSLDQGLQFLIQYYNGEERAKGNILERFSAQQFPDLHSELNLSSLELGDSALYFCASSRLPGVRETQYFGPGTRLLVL.

The CDR3 bases are TGCGCCAGCAGCGGTGGGAGGAGCACAGATACGCAGTATTTT. It specifies CASSGGRSTDTQYF. The chain has TRBV5-1 and TRBJ2-3; tentatively, D is TRBD2 (6 bases). The CDR3 totals 14 residues. Germline V gives CDR1 SGHRS, CDR2 YFSETQ. V was shortened by 4 bases and J by 0 bases, with 9 bases between the two germline ends.

The chain employs TRBV4-1 and TRBJ2-4, with TRBD1 as a possible D gene (6 bases). Germline CDR1 MGHRA, CDR2 YSYEKL. The CDR3 spans 13 residues. V shed 3 bases and J shed 5 bases, with 8 bases lying between them. CDR3 region: CASSHPGENIQYF. DNA of the CDR3: TGCGCCAGCAGCCATCCAGGGGAAAACATTCAGTACTTC.

This clone is large. In DNA, the CDR3 is TGTGCCAGCAGCTTAACCGCAGGTCAGCCCCAGCATTTT. Its translation is CASSLTAGQPQHF. The chain carries TRBV11-1 and TRBJ1-5; D gene uncertain. Trimming shortened V by 2 bases and J by 6 bases, and 8 bases separated the two germline ends. The CDR3 is 13 residues long. The germline V gene encodes CDR1 SGHAT and CDR2 FQDESV (reference sequence). Full variable domain (missing parts from reference TRBV11-1 and TRBJ1-5): EAEVAQSPRYKITEKSQAVAFWCDPISGHATLYWYRQILGQGPELLVQFQDESVVDDSQLPKDRFSAERLKGVDSTLKIQPAELGDSAMYLCASSLTAGQPQHFGDGTRLSIL.

V is TRBV20-1 and J is TRBJ1-4; D ambiguous. This CDR3 comprises 10 residues. V was shortened by 6 bases and J by 8 bases, with 7 bases between the two germline ends. Germline V gene data show CDR1 as DFQATT and CDR2 as SNEGSKA (reference sequence). CDR3 DNA: TGCAGTGCCCAGTCCGAAAAACTGTTTTTT. This encodes CSAQSEKLFF.

This rearrangement joins TRBV6-5 to TRBJ2-3, with D maybe TRBD1 (5 bases). This CDR3 has 14 amino acids. CDR1 is MNHEY, CDR2 SVGAGI, per germline. V was cut by 2 bases and J by 6 bases, with 12 bases left in between. The DNA for the CDR3 is TGTGCCAGCAGTTACGGGGCGGAAGGGGATACGCAGTATTTT. Translation: CASSYGAEGDTQYF.

The V and J genes are TRBV6-4 and TRBJ2-1, with 10 bases identical to TRBD1. This CDR3 region has 17 residues. V shed 2 bases and J 8 bases; nucleotides not matched to a gene: 12. CDR1 and CDR2 (germline): MRHNA, SNTAGT. CDR3 nucleotides: TGTGCCAGCAGTGACCTTAGCCCGGGACAGGGGTCCCATGAGCAGTTCTTC. Amino acids: CASSDLSPGQGSHEQFF.

The V and J genes are TRBV6-5 and TRBJ2-6; D is ambiguous. Trimming pared 4 bases from V and 0 bases from J, leaving 7 bases between. This CDR3 has 15 residues. The germline gives CDR1 MNHEY, CDR2 SVGAGI. This CDR3 is CASSSGYSGANVLTF. CDR3 DNA: TGTGCCAGCAGTTCCGGCTACTCTGGGGCCAACGTCCTGACTTTC.

In DNA form, the CDR3 reads TGTGCCAGCAGTGACCCCGGAGACGTGAACACTGAAGCTTTCTTT. This gives the protein CASSDPGDVNTEAFF. The chain couples TRBV2 to TRBJ1-1; the D is unclear. This CDR3 spans 15 amino acids. V lost 3 bases and J 0 bases, leaving 11 bases between the germline ends. Looked up from germline, CDR1 is SNHLY and CDR2 is FYNNEI.

The sample holds a few counts of this clone. The rearrangement joins TRBV5-1 to TRBJ2-2; TRBD1 matches 7 bases. J lost 2 bases, V lost 3 bases, and 4 bases had no gene match. The V gene's germline CDR1 is SGHRS and CDR2 YFSETQ. The length of the CDR3 is 15 residues. This CDR3 reads CASSYGTVNTGELFF. CDR3 DNA: TGCGCCAGCAGCTACGGGACAGTTAACACCGGGGAGCTGTTTTTT.

This clone was observed a few times. The V and J genes are TRBV5-4 and TRBJ1-3; D not resolved. Trimming left V 0 bases short and J 4 bases short, with 14 bases between. The CDR3 covers 16 residues. Germline V gives CDR1 SGHNT, CDR2 YYREEE (reference sequence). CDR3 amino acids: CASSLAEAYGGNTIYF. The CDR3 DNA follows: TGTGCCAGCAGCTTGGCCGAGGCCTATGGCGGAAACACCATATATTTT. The complete variable domain, with remaining parts taken from reference TRBV5-4 and TRBJ1-3, reads ETGVTQSPTHLIKTRGQQVTLRCSSQSGHNTVSWYQQALGQGPQFIFQYYREEENGRGNFPPRFSGLQFPNYSSELNVNALELDDSALYLCASSLAEAYGGNTIYFGEGSWLTVV.

The rearrangement joins TRBV19 to TRBJ1-2; possibly TRBD1 for D (5 bases). Trimming left V 4 bases short and J 4 bases short, with 10 bases between. The CDR3 has 13 residues. Germline assignment: CDR1 LNHDA and CDR2 SQIVND (reference sequence). The CDR3 is CASSKTEFYGYTF. CDR3 bases: TGTGCCAGTAGTAAGACAGAATTCTATGGCTACACCTTC. Looking up the rest from reference TRBV19 and TRBJ1-2 gives the full variable domain: DGGITQSPKYLFRKEGQNVTLSCEQNLNHDAMYWYRQDPGQGLRLIYYSQIVNDFQKGDIAEGYSVSREKKESFPLTVTSAQKNPTAFYLCASSKTEFYGYTFGSGTRLTVV.

This chain uses TRBV7-9 with TRBJ2-5; weak D call: TRBD2 (5 bases). This CDR3 has 15 amino acids. Looked up from germline, CDR1 is SEHNR and CDR2 is FQNEAQ (reference sequence). Between the trimmed V and J ends, which lost 2 bases and 2 bases, there was a span of 12 bases. The DNA for the CDR3 is TGTGCCAGCAGCTTAAACGGGGTAGGACAAGAGACCCAGTACTTC. Translating gives CASSLNGVGQETQYF.

The gene calls are TRBV18 and TRBJ2-5; TRBD2 matches 13 bases. CDR3 length: 15 residues. V lost 5 bases, J lost 3 bases, and 3 bases stayed unmatched. The germline gives CDR1 KGHSH, CDR2 LQKENI. The CDR3, as DNA: TGTGCCAGCTCAGTAGGGACTAGCGGGAAAGAGACCCAGTACTTC. As protein: CASSVGTSGKETQYF.

This clone was seen only a few times. The genes are TRBV19 and TRBJ1-2; TRBD1 aligns across 7 bases. The V gene's germline CDR1 is LNHDA and CDR2 SQIVND (reference sequence). CDR3 length: 16 residues. After removal of 3 bases from V and 8 bases from J, the junction contained 15 bases not matched to a gene. CDR3 region: CASSIGGGARLGGYTF. The CDR3 DNA sequence: TGTGCCAGTAGTATCGGAGGGGGCGCACGATTGGGCGGCTACACCTTC.

This clone was seen a handful of times. V gene TRBV7-2 combines with J gene TRBJ2-7, with a weak D call TRBD1 (5 bases). In germline, CDR1 is SGHTA, CDR2 FQGNSA. V dropped 2 bases and J dropped 4 bases, with 9 bases sitting between them. This CDR3 contains 13 residues. The CDR3 reads CASSLTQGYEQYF. In nucleotides, the CDR3 is TGTGCCAGCAGCTTAACCCAGGGTTACGAGCAGTACTTC.

This clone appeared once. The chain joins TRBV9 to TRBJ2-2; the match to TRBD1 covers 7 bases. The germline V gene has CDR1 SGDLS and CDR2 YYNGEE. The CDR3 totals 15 residues. With V trimmed by 1 base and J by 6 bases, 6 bases remained unmatched. DNA for the CDR3: TGTGCCAGCAGCGTATTAAAGGGGGCGGCCGGGGAGCTGTTTTTT. It encodes CASSVLKGAAGELFF.

The chain uses TRBV5-1 and TRBJ1-2; 8 bases align to TRBD1. The CDR3 is 16 residues long. Germline V gene lookup returns CDR1 SGHRS and CDR2 YFSETQ. The trim removed 0 bases at V and 4 bases at J, leaving 8 bases unmatched. The CDR3 spells CASSLAGQGVPYGYTF. The CDR3 DNA reads as TGCGCCAGCAGCTTGGCCGGACAGGGTGTTCCCTATGGCTACACCTTC.

This clone has a handful of counts. This chain joins TRBV24-1 and TRBJ2-1; 7 nucleotides line up with TRBD1. The trim removed 4 bases at V and 3 bases at J, leaving 5 bases unmatched. This CDR3 is 15 amino acids long. Germline CDR1 reads KGHDR; CDR2 reads SFDVKD. CDR3 sequence: CATSDNWDSYNEQFF. CDR3 sequence (DNA): TGTGCCACCAGTGACAACTGGGACAGCTACAATGAGCAGTTCTTC.

In its sample, this clone is medium-sized. The V and J genes are TRBV13 and TRBJ2-7, with TRBD1 matching 7 bases. The germline gives CDR1 PRHDT, CDR2 FYEKMQ (reference sequence). This CDR3 has 15 amino acids. V lost 5 bases to trimming and J lost 2 bases; unmatched junction nucleotides: 9. The CDR3 bases are TGTGCCAGCAGCATTAGGGGACAGCTACCCTACGAGCAGTACTTC. It yields the protein CASSIRGQLPYEQYF. The full variable domain, completed using reference TRBV13 and TRBJ2-7, is AAGVIQSPRHLIKEKRETATLKCYPIPRHDTVYWYQQGPGQDPQFLISFYEKMQSDKGSIPDRFSAQQFSDYHSELNMSSLELGDSALYFCASSIRGQLPYEQYFGPGTRLTVT.